This T cell receptor beta chain is from a study of cytomegalovirus exposure and HLA in healthy donors. Broader study findings: Later work found that TCR association rates differed between HLA loci; DRB1 had the most and HLA-C the fewest. The study found most TCR sequences rare, yet found some public TCRs in many donors. The authors later found most CMV-associated TCR beta chains appeared HLA-restricted.

The donors were healthy bone marrow donors. As regards this clone: Its matching antigen is unknown.

This CDR3 has 16 amino acids. With V trimmed by 5 bases and J by 4 bases, 10 bases remained unmatched. CDR1 is LNHDA, CDR2 SQIVND, per germline (reference sequence). In the PCR, 60 Vbeta and 13 Jbeta primers were used. Profiled with immunoSEQ multiplex PCR; TCRdb holds only in-frame clones, not every one. The repertoire holds approximately 160,000 clones, with around 72% as singletons. Sequencing used PBMCs. The origin of this receptor is a man aged 18-30 years in good health and CMV-seronegative. This chain links TRBV19 with TRBJ2-7; 11 bases map to TRBD2. CDR3 protein: CASSPQTSGIDYEQYF. CDR3 coding DNA: TGTGCCAGTAGTCCACAGACTAGCGGGATAGATTACGAGCAGTACTTC.